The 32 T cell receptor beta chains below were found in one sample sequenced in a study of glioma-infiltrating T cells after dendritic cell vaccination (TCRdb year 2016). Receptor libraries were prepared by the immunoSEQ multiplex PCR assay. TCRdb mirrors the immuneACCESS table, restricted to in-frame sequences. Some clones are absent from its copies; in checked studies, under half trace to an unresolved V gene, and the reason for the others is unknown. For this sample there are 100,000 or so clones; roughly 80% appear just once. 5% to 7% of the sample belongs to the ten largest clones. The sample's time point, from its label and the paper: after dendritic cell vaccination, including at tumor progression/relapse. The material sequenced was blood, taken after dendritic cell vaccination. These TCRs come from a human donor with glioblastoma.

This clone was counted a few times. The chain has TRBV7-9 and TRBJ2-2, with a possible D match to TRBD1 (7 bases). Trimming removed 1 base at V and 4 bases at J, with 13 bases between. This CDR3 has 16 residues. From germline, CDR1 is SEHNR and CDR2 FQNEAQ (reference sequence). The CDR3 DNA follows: TGTGCCAGCAGCTTAGGGCGGGACAGCTCCACCGGGGAGCTGTTTTTT. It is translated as CASSLGRDSSTGELFF. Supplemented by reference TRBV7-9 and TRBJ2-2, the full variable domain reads DTGVSQNPRHKITKRGQNVTFRCDPISEHNRLYWYRQTLGQGPEFLTYFQNEAQLEKSRLLSDRFSAERPKGSFSTLEIQRTEQGDSAMYLCASSLGRDSSTGELFFGEGSRLTVL.

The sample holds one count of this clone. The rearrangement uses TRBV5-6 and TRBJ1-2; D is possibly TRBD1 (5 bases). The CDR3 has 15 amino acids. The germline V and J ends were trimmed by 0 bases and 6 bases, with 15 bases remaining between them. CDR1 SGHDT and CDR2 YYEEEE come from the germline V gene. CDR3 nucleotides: TGTGCCAGCAGCTTGGAAACGACAGTTATCGATGGCTACACCTTC. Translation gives CASSLETTVIDGYTF.

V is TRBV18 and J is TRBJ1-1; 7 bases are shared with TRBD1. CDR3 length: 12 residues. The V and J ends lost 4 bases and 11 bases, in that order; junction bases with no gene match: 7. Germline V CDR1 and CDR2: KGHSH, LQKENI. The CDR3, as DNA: TGTGCCAGCTCACTAAGGACAGGATCTGCTTTCTTT. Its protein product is CASSLRTGSAFF.

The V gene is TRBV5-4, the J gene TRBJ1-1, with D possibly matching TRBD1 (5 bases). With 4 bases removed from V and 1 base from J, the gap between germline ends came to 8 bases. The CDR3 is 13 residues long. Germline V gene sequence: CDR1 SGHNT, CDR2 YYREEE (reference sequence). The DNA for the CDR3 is TGTGCCAGCAGCCAGACAGCGAACACTGAAGCTTTCTTT. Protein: CASSQTANTEAFF. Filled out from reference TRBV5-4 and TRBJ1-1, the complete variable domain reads ETGVTQSPTHLIKTRGQQVTLRCSSQSGHNTVSWYQQALGQGPQFIFQYYREEENGRGNFPPRFSGLQFPNYSSELNVNALELDDSALYLCASSQTANTEAFFGQGTRLTVV.

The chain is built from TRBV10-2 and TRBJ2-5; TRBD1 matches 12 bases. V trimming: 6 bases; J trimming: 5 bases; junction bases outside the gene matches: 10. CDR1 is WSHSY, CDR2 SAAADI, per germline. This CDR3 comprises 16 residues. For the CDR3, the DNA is TGCGCCAGCAGGAATGGGGACAGGGGGCTGCTCGAGACCCAGTACTTC. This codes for CASRNGDRGLLETQYF.

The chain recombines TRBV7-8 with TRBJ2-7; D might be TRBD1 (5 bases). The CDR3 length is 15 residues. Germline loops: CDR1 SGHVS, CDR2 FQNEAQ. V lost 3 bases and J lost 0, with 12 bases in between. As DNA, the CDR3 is TGTGCCAGCAGCTTCAGGGAATTTGCCTCCTACGAGCAGTACTTC. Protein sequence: CASSFREFASYEQYF.

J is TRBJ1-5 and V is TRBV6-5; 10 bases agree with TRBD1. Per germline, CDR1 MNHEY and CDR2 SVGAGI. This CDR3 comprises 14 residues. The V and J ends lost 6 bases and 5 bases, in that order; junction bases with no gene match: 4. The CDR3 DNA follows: TGTGCCAGCAGCCCCGGACAGGGGGATCAGCCCCAGCATTTT. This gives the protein CASSPGQGDQPQHF.

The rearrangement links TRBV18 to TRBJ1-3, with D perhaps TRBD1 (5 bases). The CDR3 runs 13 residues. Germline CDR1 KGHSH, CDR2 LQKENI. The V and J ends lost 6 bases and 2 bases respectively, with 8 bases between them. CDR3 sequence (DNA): TGTGCCAGCTCCCGGGGGGCTGGAAACACCATATATTTT. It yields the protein CASSRGAGNTIYF.

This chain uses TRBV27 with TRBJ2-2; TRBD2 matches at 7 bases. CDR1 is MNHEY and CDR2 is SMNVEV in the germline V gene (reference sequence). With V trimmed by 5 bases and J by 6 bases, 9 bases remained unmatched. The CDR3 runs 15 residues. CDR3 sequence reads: CASSQTAGVAGELFF. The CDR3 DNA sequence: TGTGCCAGCAGTCAAACCGCGGGGGTCGCCGGGGAGCTGTTTTTT.

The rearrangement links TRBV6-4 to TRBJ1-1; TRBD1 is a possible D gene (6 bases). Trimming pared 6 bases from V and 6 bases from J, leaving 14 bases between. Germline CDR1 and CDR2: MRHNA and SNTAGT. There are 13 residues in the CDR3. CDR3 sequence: CASRVSRGSEAFF. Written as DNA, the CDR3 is TGTGCCAGCAGGGTAAGCAGGGGTTCTGAAGCTTTCTTT.

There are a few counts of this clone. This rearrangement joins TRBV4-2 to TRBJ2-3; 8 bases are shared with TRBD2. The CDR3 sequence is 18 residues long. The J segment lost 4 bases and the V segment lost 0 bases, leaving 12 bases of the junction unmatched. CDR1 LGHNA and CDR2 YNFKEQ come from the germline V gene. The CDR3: CASSQDEGAGGTADTQYF. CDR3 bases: TGTGCCAGCAGCCAAGATGAGGGTGCGGGGGGAACCGCAGATACGCAGTATTTT.

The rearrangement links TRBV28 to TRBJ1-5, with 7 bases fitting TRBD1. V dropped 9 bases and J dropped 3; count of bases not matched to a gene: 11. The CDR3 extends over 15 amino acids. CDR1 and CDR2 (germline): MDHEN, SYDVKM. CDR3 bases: TGTGCCAGTGAAGACGGACAGGTCATCAATCAGCCCCAGCATTTT. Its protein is CASEDGQVINQPQHF.

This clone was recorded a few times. The CDR3 is CASSAGTSLDTQYF. CDR3 in DNA: TGTGCCAGTTCAGCCGGGACTAGTCTGGATACGCAGTATTTT. J is TRBJ2-3 and V is TRBV19; 8 bases are shared with TRBD2. The V and J ends lost 8 bases and 6 bases, in that order; junction bases with no gene match: 10. Germline-derived CDR1 and CDR2 are LNHDA and SQIVND (reference sequence). The CDR3 loop spans 14 amino acids.

The CDR3 nucleotides are TGTGCCAGCAGCCAAGATTGGGGACTAGCGGGGGCGGATGAGCAGTTCTTC. This codes for CASSQDWGLAGADEQFF. The chain uses TRBV4-2 and TRBJ2-1; 14 nucleotides line up with TRBD2. Germline CDR1 LGHNA, CDR2 YNFKEQ. Trimming cost V 0 bases and J 8 bases; bases outside gene matches: 6. This CDR3 spans 17 amino acids.

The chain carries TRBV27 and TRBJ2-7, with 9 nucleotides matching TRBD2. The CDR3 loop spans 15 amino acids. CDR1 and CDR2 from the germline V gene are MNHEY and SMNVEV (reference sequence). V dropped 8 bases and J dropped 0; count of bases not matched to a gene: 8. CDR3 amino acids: CASRTRLADSYEQYF. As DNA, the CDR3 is TGTGCCAGCCGTACTAGACTAGCGGACTCCTACGAGCAGTACTTC.

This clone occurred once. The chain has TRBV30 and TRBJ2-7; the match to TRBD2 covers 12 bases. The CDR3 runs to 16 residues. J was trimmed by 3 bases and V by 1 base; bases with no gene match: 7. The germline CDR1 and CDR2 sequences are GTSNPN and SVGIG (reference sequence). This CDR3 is CAWSASSGGALYEQYF. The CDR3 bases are TGTGCCTGGAGTGCCTCTAGCGGGGGGGCTCTCTACGAGCAGTACTTC.

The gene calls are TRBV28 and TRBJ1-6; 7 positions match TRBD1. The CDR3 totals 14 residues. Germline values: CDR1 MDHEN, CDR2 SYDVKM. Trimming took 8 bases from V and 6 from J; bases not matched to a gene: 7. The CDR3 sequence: CASVEGAGNSPLHF. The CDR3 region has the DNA TGTGCCAGCGTCGAGGGGGCTGGTAATTCACCCCTCCACTTT.

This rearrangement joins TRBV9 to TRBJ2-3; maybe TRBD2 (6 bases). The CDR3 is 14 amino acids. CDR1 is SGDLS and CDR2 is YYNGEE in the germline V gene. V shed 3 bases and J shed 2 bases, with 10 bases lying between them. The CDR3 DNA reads TGTGCCAGCAGCGGACTAGTGTCCACAGATACGCAGTATTTT. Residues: CASSGLVSTDTQYF.

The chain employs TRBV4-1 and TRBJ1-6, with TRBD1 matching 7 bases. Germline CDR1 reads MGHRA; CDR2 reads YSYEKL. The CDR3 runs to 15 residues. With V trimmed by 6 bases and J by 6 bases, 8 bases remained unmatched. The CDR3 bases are TGCGCCAGCAGACGCTACTCAGGGGGTAATTCACCCCTCCACTTT. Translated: CASRRYSGGNSPLHF.

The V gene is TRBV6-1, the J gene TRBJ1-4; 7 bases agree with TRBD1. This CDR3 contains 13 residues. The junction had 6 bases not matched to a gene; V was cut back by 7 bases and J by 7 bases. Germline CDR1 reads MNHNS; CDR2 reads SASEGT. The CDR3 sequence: CASTGQVTEKLFF. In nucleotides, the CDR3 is TGTGCCAGCACCGGACAGGTTACTGAAAAACTGTTTTTT.

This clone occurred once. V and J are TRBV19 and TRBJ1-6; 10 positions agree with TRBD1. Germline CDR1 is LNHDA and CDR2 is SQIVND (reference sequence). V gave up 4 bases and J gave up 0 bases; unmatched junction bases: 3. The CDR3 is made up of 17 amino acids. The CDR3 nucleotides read TGTGCCAGTAGTACGCGGACAGGGGGCTCCTATAATTCACCCCTCCACTTT. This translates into CASSTRTGGSYNSPLHF.

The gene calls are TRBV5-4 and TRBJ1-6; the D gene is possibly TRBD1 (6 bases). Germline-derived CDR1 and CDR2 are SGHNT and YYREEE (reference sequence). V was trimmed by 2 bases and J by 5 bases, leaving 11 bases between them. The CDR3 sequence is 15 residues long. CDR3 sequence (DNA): TGTGCCAGCAGCTTAATGGGGGCGGATAATTCACCCCTCCACTTT. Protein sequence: CASSLMGADNSPLHF.

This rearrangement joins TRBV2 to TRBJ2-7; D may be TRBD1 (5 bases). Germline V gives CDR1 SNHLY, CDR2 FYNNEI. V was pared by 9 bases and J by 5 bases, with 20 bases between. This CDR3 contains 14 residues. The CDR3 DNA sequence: TGTGCCAGTTCTCGGCCTACAGGCCCCCACGAGCAGTACTTC. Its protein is CASSRPTGPHEQYF.

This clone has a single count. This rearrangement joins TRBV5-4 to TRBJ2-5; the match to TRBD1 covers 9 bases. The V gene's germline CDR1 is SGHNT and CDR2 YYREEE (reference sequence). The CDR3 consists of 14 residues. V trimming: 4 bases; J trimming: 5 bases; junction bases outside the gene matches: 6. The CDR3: CASSPGQGWETQYF. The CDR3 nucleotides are TGTGCCAGCAGCCCGGGACAGGGATGGGAGACCCAGTACTTC.

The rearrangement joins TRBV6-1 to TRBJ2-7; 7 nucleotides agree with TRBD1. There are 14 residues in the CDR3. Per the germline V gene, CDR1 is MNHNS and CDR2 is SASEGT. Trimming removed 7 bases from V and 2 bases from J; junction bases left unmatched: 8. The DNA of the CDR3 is TGTGCCAGCAACCTACAGGGGTTCCCCTACGAGCAGTACTTC. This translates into CASNLQGFPYEQYF.

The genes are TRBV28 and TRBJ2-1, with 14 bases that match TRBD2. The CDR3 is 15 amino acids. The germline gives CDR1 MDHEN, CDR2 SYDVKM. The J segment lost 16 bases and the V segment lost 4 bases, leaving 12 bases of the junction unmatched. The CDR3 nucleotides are TGTGCCAGCAGTTCCCCGGGACTAGCGGGAGATAAGGGATTCTTC. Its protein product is CASSSPGLAGDKGFF.

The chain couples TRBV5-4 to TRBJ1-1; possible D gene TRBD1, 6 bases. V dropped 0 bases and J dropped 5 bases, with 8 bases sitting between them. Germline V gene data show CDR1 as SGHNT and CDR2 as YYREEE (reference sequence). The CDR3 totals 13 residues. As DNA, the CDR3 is TGTGCCAGCAGCTTGGAGGGGGTGACTGAAGCTTTCTTT. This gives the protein CASSLEGVTEAFF.

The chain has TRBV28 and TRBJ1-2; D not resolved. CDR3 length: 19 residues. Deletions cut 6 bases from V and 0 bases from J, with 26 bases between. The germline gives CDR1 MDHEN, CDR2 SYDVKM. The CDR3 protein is CASRFLLNEPRATNYGYTF. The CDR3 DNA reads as TGTGCCAGCAGGTTTCTTTTAAATGAGCCCCGCGCGACTAACTATGGCTACACCTTC.

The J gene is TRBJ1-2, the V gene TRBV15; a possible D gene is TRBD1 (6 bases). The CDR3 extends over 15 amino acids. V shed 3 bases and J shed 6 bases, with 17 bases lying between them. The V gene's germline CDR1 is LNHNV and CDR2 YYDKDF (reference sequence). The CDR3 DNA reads TGTGCCACCAGCAGGCGATTCGGACAGATTAATGGCTACACCTTC. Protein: CATSRRFGQINGYTF.

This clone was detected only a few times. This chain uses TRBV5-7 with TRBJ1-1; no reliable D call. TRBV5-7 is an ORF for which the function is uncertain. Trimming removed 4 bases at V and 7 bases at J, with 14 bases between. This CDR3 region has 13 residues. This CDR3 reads CASSPTILDEAFF. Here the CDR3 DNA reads TGTGCCAGCAGCCCGACAATCCTGGATGAAGCTTTCTTT.

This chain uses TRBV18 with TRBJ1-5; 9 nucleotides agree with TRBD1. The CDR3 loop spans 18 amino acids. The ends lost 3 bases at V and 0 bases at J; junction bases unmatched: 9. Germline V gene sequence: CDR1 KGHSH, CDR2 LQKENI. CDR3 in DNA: TGTGCCAGCTCACCCTGGGACAGGGCCGGGGATAGCAATCAGCCCCAGCATTTT. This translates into CASSPWDRAGDSNQPQHF.

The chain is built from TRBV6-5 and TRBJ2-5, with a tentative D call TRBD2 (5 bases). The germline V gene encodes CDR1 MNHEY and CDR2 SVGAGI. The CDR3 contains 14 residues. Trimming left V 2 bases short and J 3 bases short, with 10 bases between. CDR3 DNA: TGTGCCAGCAGTTACGGTATCGGGAAAGAGACCCAGTACTTC. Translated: CASSYGIGKETQYF.